Here is one TCR beta chain with its context. Germline CDR1 is LGHDT and CDR2 is YNNKEL (reference sequence). The CDR3 runs to 13 residues. V shed 4 bases and J 8 bases; nucleotides not matched to a gene: 4. The data belong to a study of blood T cell repertoires in COVID-19. Study summary: Specimens from acute and convalescent COVID-19 originated in the United States, Italy and Spain. From T cells, B-cell-depleted T cells, or PBMCs came the material, which was cDNA or gDNA.

As processed by the authors: By means of reference gene primer amplification, nucleated cell counts were estimated. Clones were sequenced by immunoSEQ multiplex PCR, and TCRdb holds only the in-frame ones, with some missing. The DNA was the basis for D and trimming; V, J and clone size are from that table. The sample shows about 110,000 clones, 76% of them seen only once. The source of this sequence is an elderly woman with acute or convalescent COVID-19. The gene calls are TRBV3-1 (or the pseudogene TRBV3-2) and TRBJ1-2; 10 bases map to TRBD1. The specimen sequenced was peripheral blood. This CDR3 is CASSRQGARGYTF. DNA of the CDR3: TGTGCCAGCAGCCGACAGGGGGCGCGCGGCTACACCTTC.